This record looks at one T cell receptor beta chain sequence and its context. Amplification targeted the TCR beta CDR3 regions, with RNA transcripts as the source material. RT-PCR was first run with HTBI primers, then multiplex PCR in a second round. In TCRdb, the multiplex PCR reads were re-called with MiXCR into one record per CDR3 protein. The sample has more than 550,000 distinct CDR3 sequences; 35% to 45% are singletons. Lactation, pregnancy, uncontrolled infections and other autoimmune diseases were all grounds for excluding patients. The sample is drawn from a study of Graves' ophthalmopathy and Graves' hyperthyroidism. Input material: peripheral blood. The sequence was collected from an adult man with Graves' ophthalmopathy.

CDR3 DNA sequence: TGTGCCATCATGGGGACAGGGGACTACACCTTC. It codes for CAIMGTGDYTF. V usage is TRBV10-3 and J usage is TRBJ1-2, with 10 bases lining up with TRBD1. The CDR3 spans 11 residues. Unmatched junction bases numbered 3, after V lost 7 bases and J lost 10 bases. Germline V gene lookup returns CDR1 ENHRY and CDR2 SYGVKD.